This TCR beta chain comes out of a study of spatial heterogeneity in lung cancer. Study overall: There were consistently more beta-chain sequences detected than alpha-chain sequences. Across the raw uncorrected reads, a unique TCR and UMI combination was observed, on average, more than ten times.

Time point noted: sample taken at primary tumor resection. Samples came from approximately 65 TRACERx patients with untreated early-stage lung cancer. Unsorted tumor, nontumor lung tissue or cryopreserved PBMC supplied the whole RNA. The CDR3 has 18 amino acids. V gave up 6 bases and J gave up 0 bases; unmatched junction bases: 7. Germline V CDR1 and CDR2: MNHNS, SASEGT. Each CDR3 protein gets one entry after TCRdb re-called the 5' RACE reads with MiXCR. This table holds about 3,300 distinct CDR3 sequences, around 9.5% found once. This chain joins TRBV6-1 and TRBJ2-2, with 13 bases identical to TRBD2. This receptor was obtained from a male donor with early-stage non-small cell lung cancer. The material was normal lung tissue next to the tumor, obtained at surgery. DNA of the CDR3: TGTGCCAGCAGGCCCGGGACTAGCGGGATCGCGAACACCGGGGAGCTGTTTTTT. Protein: CASRPGTSGIANTGELFF.